The source of this TCR beta chain is a study of PD-1 blockade in mismatch repair-deficient tumors. Data came from immunoSEQ multiplex PCR; TCRdb stores just in-frame clones and leaves some out. The table has under 75,000 clones, roughly 88% seen once. The V end lost 4 bases, the J end lost 1 base, and 12 bases lay between the germline ends. Germline V gives CDR1 SGDLS, CDR2 YYNGEE. There are 14 residues in the CDR3. The clonotype originates from an adult with mismatch repair-deficient cancer. Sequenced here: peripheral blood, sampled 52 weeks after starting pembrolizumab. The V gene is TRBV9, the J gene TRBJ2-7; D gene uncertain. The CDR3 region has the DNA TGTGCCAGCAGCCTTGACACCGCATCCTACGAGCAGTACTTC. This translates into CASSLDTASYEQYF. Supplemented by reference TRBV9 and TRBJ2-7, the full variable domain reads DSGVTQTPKHLITATGQRVTLRCSPRSGDLSVYWYQQSLDQGLQFLIQYYNGEERAKGNILERFSAQQFPDLHSELNLSSLELGDSALYFCASSLDTASYEQYFGPGTRLTVT.